Listed here is a single T cell receptor (beta chain). Its antigen is not identified. The data were obtained in a study of PD-1 blockade in classical Hodgkin lymphoma. Study conclusions and caveats: The origin of the repertoire differences remains undefined, with disease activity or prior therapy as possible causes. CD4+ TCR diversity, unlike CD8+, rose significantly by C4D1. Anyone who began nivolumab under 1 year after ASCT was excluded.

Germline V CDR1 and CDR2: MNHNY, SVGAGI (reference sequence). Trimming left V 5 bases short and J 0 bases short, with 11 bases between. This CDR3 is 15 amino acids long. The data were produced by immunoSEQ multiplex PCR, yet TCRdb's version contains in-frame clones alone and is incomplete. Here the sample spans about 94,000 clones, nearly 90% being singletons. Autologous stem cell transplantation was followed by relapse in every patient, and brentuximab vedotin exposure varied. The TCR was taken from a human donor with classical Hodgkin lymphoma. Material: peripheral blood mononuclear cells (PBMCs), obtained before the second cycle of nivolumab. The genes are TRBV6-6 and TRBJ1-3; D gene unclear. The CDR3: CASSADGNSGNTIYF. CDR3 DNA: TGTGCCAGCAGTGCCGACGGGAACTCTGGAAACACCATATATTTT.